This TCR beta chain derives from a study of cytomegalovirus exposure and HLA in healthy donors (dated by TCRdb to 2017 to 2019). Notes on the research overall: In an earlier analysis of about 560 of the donors, under 300 Gb of sequence data and 120 million or so unique TCR beta sequences from 150 million to 200 million T cells were reported. Both class I and class II loci were covered by HLA typing, at four-digit resolution. Among the roughly 410 genotyped donors, approximately 76% belonged to the genetic ancestry cluster associated with self-reported Caucasian donors. The number of typed donors differed by locus: roughly 629-640 for A, B, C, DRB1 and DQB1; approximately 520 for DQA1; 606 for DPA1; and about 450 for DPB1. To decide whether each TCR beta V gene segment behaved as functional or pseudogenic, an earlier analysis of nearly 600 of the donors relied on high-throughput TCR beta sequencing. The aim of the study was to test whether cataloging public T cell receptors could identify signatures of past pathogen exposure. Rather than drawing on any new phenotypic data, the later analysis identified candidate immune exposures from TCR beta sequences and the way those sequences occurred across donors. Every discovery cohort repertoire had been produced on one sequencing platform. Along with the roughly 670-subject first cohort, a separate validation cohort of some 130 different subjects was used. To predict cytomegalovirus infection status, the study combined high-throughput TCR immunosequencing, statistical association of individual TCRs with disease status, and machine learning. Donor age, sex, ethnicity and CMV serostatus were compiled alongside the repertoire data. A handful of DR-DQ haplotypes were handled as single units for association and clustering because linkage in the cohort was strong. A later analysis re-analyzed previously published TCR beta repertoires from 550 to 700 donors and added high-resolution HLA genotyping to study TCR occurrence patterns. A later genetic analysis used genome-wide SNP genotypes for about 65% of the 666 donors, treating that subset as a discovery cohort. Across 300 to 500 genotyped donors of the cohort, an average of approximately 240,000 unique TCR beta nucleotide sequences per donor were sequenced, and roughly 20% of those sequences were non-productive. The study profiled the T cell repertoires of 500 to 800 subjects by immunosequencing and related them to cytomegalovirus serostatus. An early release that covered some 640 HLA-typed donors contained about 300 gigabases of sequencing data and 65 million to 100 million unique TCR sequences. Summary of the overall study and its limitations: Presence/absence analyses assumed roughly uniform sequencing depth across donors, an assumption that may not hold. The sequencing pipeline was judged likely to have produced a cluster of highly shared sequence variants as a technical artifact. In a later analysis, the rate of TCR association differed among HLA loci, with DRB1 alleles having the most associated TCRs and HLA-C alleles having the fewest. In a later analysis, most CMV-associated TCR beta chains were found to appear HLA-restricted, with HLA associations seemingly driven largely by CMV exposure. A later genetic analysis reported fewer N-insertions in productive TCRs among donors in an Asian-associated ancestry cluster than the roughly 620-donor mean. When HLA alleles, especially DR and DQ, strongly co-occurred, TCR associations were difficult to assign to individual alleles. At a false discovery rate of 0.05, a later analysis linked 16,000 or so TCR beta sequences to specific HLA alleles. The 87-base-pair reads could not distinguish some IMGT-functional V segments, including TRBV6-2 and TRBV6-3, so those segments were excluded. A later analysis found that HLA-associated TCR beta chains were more clonally expanded and had lower generation probabilities than equally common non-associated chains. According to the authors, the approach could potentially be generalized to other disease states and immunological phenotypes. An association between a missense DCLRE1C variant and V-gene and J-gene trimming of TCR beta chains was found in a later genetic analysis and replicated in an independent cohort. Most TCR sequences were seen in very few donors, while some public TCRs were found in many individuals. The earlier analysis of some 540 of the donors excluded roughly 16 rarely observed V segments, including chromosome 9 orphons, because counts were too low. In both the original and validation cohorts, the classifier was reported to diagnose cytomegalovirus status with high specificity and sensitivity. The study gave a list of about 160 TCR beta chains associated with cytomegalovirus. HLA typing was unavailable for some donors at each locus, so association tests used only the typed subset. In vitro tests confirmed that a few of the cytomegalovirus-associated TCR beta chains recognize cytomegalovirus antigens. According to a later analysis, parvovirus B19, influenza, CMV and Epstein-Barr virus appeared linked to several top co-occurrence clusters. Linkage disequilibrium might explain the correlated functional status among segregating V segments, but an unknown experimental factor could not be excluded. Broadly in line with IMGT annotations, most TCR beta V segments showed up in productive rearrangements about 87% or about 30% of the time in an earlier analysis of several hundred of the donors. CMV serostatus was the only immune exposure information available for the cohort. A further reported finding was that TCR beta sequences accurately predicted the HLA-A and HLA-B alleles for most subjects in the first cohort. The cohort was sequenced for TCR beta chains only, and without alpha or paired-chain data the features that could be detected were limited.

After removal of 4 bases from V and 1 base from J, the junction retains 11 bases not matched to a gene. The CDR3 starts with the cysteine, ends with the phenylalanine, and has 17 residues. Only the CDR3 part of the read is kept: 51 bases, read in frame from the first base. CDR1 and CDR2 are read off the germline V gene as SGHRS and YFSETQ. The library was generated by the immunoSEQ multiplex PCR assay. A mixture of 60 forward primers for TCR Vbeta segments and 13 reverse primers for TCR Jbeta segments was used in the multiplex PCR. The CDR3 region of rearranged TCR beta genes was amplified from genomic DNA by a multiplex PCR assay. The amplified TCR beta libraries were sequenced on the Illumina HiSeq System as 87-base-pair reads. The paper's processing steps were these. In a later analysis, roughly 80 million unique TCR beta chains were counted across the roughly 700 repertoires, and around 10 million of these chains were shared by at least two donors. A nearest-neighbor algorithm error-corrected the raw reads and collapsed the reads into unique sequences, merging closely related sequences to remove PCR and sequencing errors. To assign V, D and J gene segments, CDR3 sequences were aligned to IMGT reference sequences. For a sequence to be retained, a match of at least six nucleotides was required to both a V gene segment and a J gene segment. A rearrangement counted as productive if the CDR3 had no stop codons and remained in frame with V and J, and every other rearrangement counted as non-productive. Following IMGT convention, CDR3 was defined as the stretch from the second conserved V-encoded cysteine up to the conserved J-encoded phenylalanine. Sequences without an unambiguous match to a single V gene segment were excluded from the earlier analysis of almost 600 of the donors. An earlier analysis of a few hundred of the donors called V segments functional above 56.7% productive rearrangements and segregating when the between-donor standard deviation exceeded 5%. A statistical classification framework was built to diagnose cytomegalovirus status from the catalog of TCR beta chain sequences. A later analysis assigned V and J genes by comparing TCR nucleotide sequences with IMGT/GENE-DB human TR gene sequences. A later analysis assigned CDR3 sequences and most-parsimonious VDJ recombination scenarios with the TCRdist pipeline. In a later analysis, each TCR beta chain was defined by its CDR3 amino acid sequence together with its V-gene family, and reads without a unique V-gene family were excluded. A later analysis removed roughly 590 highly shared, low-generation-probability nucleotide sequences to deal with suspected cross-contamination and a sequencing artifact. For each public chain, a later analysis derived a clonal expansion index from normalized ranks of inferred template counts within each repertoire. A later analysis computed generation probabilities with a VDJ recombination model fitted to out-of-frame rearrangements, and checked the results against IGoR. In a later analysis, hypergeometric tests were used to score TCR-TCR, TCR-HLA and TCR-CMV co-occurrence, with a repertoire-size bias correction applied to TCR pairs. A later analysis estimated false discovery rates by permuting HLA or CMV assignments 20 times. In a later analysis, co-occurring TCRs were grouped using DBSCAN, with TCRdist sequence similarity added in when clustering inside HLA-allele-positive subsets. Co-occurrence clustering excluded repertoires with fewer than 30,000 or more than 120,000 public chains, plus five with anomalous nucleotide sharing. TCRdb mirrors the immuneACCESS table, restricted to in-frame sequences. Some clones are absent from its copies; in checked studies, under half trace to an unresolved V gene, and the reason for the others is unknown. Clone size and the V and J calls come from that table; the DNA yielded D and trimming. This sample holds about 98,000 clones; roughly 80% were observed only once. The ten largest account for over 15% of the sample.

Worth noting for this clone: Its antigen remains undetermined. No quality values exist for individual bases; no much larger clone is one base distant.

The cohort comprised 670 or so healthy bone marrow donors. All cohort members were sampled while nominally healthy, although unrecorded immune exposures were likely present. The donor tested CMV seropositive and was one of the 289 seropositive cohort members. A peripheral blood sample was collected from each donor, and TCR beta sequencing was performed on peripheral blood mononuclear cells. The Qiagen DNeasy Blood Extraction Kit was used to extract genomic DNA from the blood cell samples. The chain is encoded by TRBV5-1 joined to TRBJ1-1; 9 of the junction bases match TRBD1. Sequencing was done on a sample of PBMCs. This receptor was identified in a man aged 55 to 70 in good health and CMV-seropositive. The CDR3 protein is CASSPETGGRRNTEAFF. The nucleotides are TGCGCCAGCAGCCCCGAAACAGGGGGCAGAAGGAACACTGAAGCTTTCTTT.